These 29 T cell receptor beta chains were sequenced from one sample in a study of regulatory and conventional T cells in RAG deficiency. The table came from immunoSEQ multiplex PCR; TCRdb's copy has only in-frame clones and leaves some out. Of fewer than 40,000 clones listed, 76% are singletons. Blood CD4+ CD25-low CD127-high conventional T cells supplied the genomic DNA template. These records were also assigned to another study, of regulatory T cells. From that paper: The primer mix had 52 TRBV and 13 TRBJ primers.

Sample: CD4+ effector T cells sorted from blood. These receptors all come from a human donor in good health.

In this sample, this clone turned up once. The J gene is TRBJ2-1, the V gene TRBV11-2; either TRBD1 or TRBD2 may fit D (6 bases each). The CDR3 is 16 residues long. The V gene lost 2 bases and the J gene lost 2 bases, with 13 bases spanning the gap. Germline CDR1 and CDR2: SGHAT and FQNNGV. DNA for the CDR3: TGTGCCAGCAGCTTAATCGCCGGGGGCACCTACAATGAGCAGTTCTTC. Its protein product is CASSLIAGGTYNEQFF.

Here the CDR3 reads CASTGTGGGETQYF. In nucleotides, the CDR3 is TGCGCCAGCACCGGGACAGGGGGAGGGGAGACCCAGTACTTC. The rearrangement uses TRBV5-1 and TRBJ2-5, with TRBD1 matching over 11 bases. Looked up from germline, CDR1 is SGHRS and CDR2 is YFSETQ. The CDR3 extends over 14 amino acids. Losses at the gene ends were 6 bases for V and 5 bases for J; bases not matched to a gene: 6.

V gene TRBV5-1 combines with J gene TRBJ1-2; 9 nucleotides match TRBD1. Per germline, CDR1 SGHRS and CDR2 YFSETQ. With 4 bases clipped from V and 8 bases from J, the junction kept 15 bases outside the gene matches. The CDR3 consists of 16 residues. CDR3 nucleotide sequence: TGCGCCAGCAGCCCCCTTTTACAGGGGGCGTCTGGGGGCTACACCTTC. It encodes CASSPLLQGASGGYTF.

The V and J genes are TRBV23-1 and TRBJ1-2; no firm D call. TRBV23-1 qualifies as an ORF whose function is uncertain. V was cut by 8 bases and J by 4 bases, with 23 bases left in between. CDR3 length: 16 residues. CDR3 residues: CASSSPGRDEGYGYTF. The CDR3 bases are TGCGCCAGCTCATCACCGGGCCGGGATGAAGGCTATGGCTACACCTTC.

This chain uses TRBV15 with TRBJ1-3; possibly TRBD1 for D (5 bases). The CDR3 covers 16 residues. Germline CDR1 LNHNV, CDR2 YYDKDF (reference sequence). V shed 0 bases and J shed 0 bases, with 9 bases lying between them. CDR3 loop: CATSREGLYSGNTIYF. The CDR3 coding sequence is TGTGCCACCAGCAGAGAGGGACTGTACTCTGGAAACACCATATATTTT.

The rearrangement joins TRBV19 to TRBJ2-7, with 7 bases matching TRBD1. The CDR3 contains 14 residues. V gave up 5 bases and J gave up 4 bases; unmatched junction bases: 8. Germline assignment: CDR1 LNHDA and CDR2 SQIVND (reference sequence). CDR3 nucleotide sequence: TGTGCCAGTAGTTCTCGACAGGGTCCGTACGAGCAGTACTTC. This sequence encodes CASSSRQGPYEQYF. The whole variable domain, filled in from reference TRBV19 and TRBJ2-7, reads DGGITQSPKYLFRKEGQNVTLSCEQNLNHDAMYWYRQDPGQGLRLIYYSQIVNDFQKGDIAEGYSVSREKKESFPLTVTSAQKNPTAFYLCASSSRQGPYEQYFGPGTRLTVT.

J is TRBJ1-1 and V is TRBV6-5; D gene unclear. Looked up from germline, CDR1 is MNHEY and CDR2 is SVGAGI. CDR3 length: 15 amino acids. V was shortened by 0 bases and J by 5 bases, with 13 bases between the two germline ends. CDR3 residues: CASSYSRKGSTEAFF. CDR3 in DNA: TGTGCCAGCAGTTACTCCCGGAAAGGCTCAACTGAAGCTTTCTTT.

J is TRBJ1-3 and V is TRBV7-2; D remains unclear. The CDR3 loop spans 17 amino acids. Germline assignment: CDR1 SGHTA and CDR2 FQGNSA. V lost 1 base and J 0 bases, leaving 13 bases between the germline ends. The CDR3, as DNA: TGTGCCAGCAGCTTAGAACTGCTCAAAAACTCTGGAAACACCATATATTTT. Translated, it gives CASSLELLKNSGNTIYF.

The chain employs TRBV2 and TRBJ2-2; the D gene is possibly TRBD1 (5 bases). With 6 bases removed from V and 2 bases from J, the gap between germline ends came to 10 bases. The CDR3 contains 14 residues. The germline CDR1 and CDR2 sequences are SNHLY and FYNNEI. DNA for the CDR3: TGTGCCAGCAGATTGGACACCAACACCGGGGAGCTGTTTTTT. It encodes CASRLDTNTGELFF.

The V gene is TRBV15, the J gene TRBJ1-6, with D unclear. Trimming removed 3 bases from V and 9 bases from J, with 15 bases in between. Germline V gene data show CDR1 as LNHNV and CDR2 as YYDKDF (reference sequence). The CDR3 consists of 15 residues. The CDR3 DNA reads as TGTGCCACCAGCAGCCAAAAGGCCCCCCGTTCACCCCTCCACTTT. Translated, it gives CATSSQKAPRSPLHF.

The CDR3 nucleotides read TGTGCCAGCAGCTTCCGACAGGGGGTTGGAAACACCATATATTTT. This sequence encodes CASSFRQGVGNTIYF. The gene calls are TRBV5-8 and TRBJ1-3; 9 bases agree with TRBD1. The length of the CDR3 is 15 residues. Trimming cost V 2 bases and J 3 bases; bases outside gene matches: 3. CDR1 is SGHTS and CDR2 is YDEGEE in the germline V gene.

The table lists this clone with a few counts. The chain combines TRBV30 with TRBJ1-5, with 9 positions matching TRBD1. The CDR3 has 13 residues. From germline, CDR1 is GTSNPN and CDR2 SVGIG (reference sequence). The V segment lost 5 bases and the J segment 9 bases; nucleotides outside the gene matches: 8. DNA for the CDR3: TGTGCCTGGGCGGGACAGGGCCAAGGGCCCCAGCATTTT. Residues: CAWAGQGQGPQHF.

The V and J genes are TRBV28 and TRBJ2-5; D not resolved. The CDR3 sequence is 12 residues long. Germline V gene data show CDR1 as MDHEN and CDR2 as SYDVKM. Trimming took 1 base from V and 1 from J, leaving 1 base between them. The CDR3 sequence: CASSLSQETQYF. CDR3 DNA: TGTGCCAGCAGTTTATCCCAAGAGACCCAGTACTTC. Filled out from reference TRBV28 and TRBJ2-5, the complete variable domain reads DVKVTQSSRYLVKRTGEKVFLECVQDMDHENMFWYRQDPGLGLRLIYFSYDVKMKEKGDIPEGYSVSREKKERFSLILESASTNQTSMYLCASSLSQETQYFGPGTRLLVL.

The CDR3 region is CASSLWSAGELFF. The CDR3 DNA sequence: TGTGCCAGCAGCTTATGGTCGGCCGGGGAGCTGTTTTTT. The V and J genes are TRBV7-3 and TRBJ2-2; D unclear. The germline V and J ends were trimmed by 2 bases and 6 bases, with 7 bases remaining between them. The CDR3 has 13 amino acids. The germline V gene encodes CDR1 SGHTA and CDR2 FQGTGA.

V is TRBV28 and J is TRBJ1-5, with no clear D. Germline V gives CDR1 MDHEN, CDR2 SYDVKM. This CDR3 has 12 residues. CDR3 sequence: CAITGSNQPQHF. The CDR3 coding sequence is TGTGCTATAACGGGTAGCAATCAGCCCCAGCATTTT.

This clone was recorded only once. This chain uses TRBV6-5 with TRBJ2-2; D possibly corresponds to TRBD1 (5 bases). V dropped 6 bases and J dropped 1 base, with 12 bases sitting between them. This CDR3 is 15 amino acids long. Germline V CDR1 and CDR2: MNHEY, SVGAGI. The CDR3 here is CASRWTLVNTGELFF. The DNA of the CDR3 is TGTGCCAGCAGGTGGACACTTGTGAACACCGGGGAGCTGTTTTTT.

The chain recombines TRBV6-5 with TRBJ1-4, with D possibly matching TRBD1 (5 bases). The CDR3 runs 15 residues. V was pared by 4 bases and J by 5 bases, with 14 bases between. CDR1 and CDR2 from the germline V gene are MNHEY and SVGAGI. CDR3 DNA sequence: TGTGCCAGCAGTTTGACGGGGGGATCAAATGAAAAACTGTTTTTT. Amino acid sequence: CASSLTGGSNEKLFF.

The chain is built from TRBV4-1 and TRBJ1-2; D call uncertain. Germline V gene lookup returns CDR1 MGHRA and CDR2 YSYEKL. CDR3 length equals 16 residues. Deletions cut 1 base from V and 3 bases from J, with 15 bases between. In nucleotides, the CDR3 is TGCGCCAGCAGCCAAGTCGTTCCCAGGACGGACTATGGCTACACCTTC. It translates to CASSQVVPRTDYGYTF.

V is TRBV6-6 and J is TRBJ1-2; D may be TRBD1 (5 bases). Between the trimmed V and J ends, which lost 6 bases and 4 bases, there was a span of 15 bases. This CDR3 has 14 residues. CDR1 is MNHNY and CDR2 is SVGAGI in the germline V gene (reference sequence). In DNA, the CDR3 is TGTGCCAGCAGCTCCGGCGGGACGGCCTATGGCTACACCTTC. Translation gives CASSSGGTAYGYTF.

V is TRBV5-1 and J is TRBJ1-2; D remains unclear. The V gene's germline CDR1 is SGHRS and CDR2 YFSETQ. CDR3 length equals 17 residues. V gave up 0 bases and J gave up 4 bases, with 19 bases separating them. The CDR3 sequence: CASSLVGSVMAGYGYTF. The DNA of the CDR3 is TGCGCCAGCAGCTTGGTGGGGAGTGTTATGGCTGGCTATGGCTACACCTTC. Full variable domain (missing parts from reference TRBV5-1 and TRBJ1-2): KAGVTQTPRYLIKTRGQQVTLSCSPISGHRSVSWYQQTPGQGLQFLFEYFSETQRNKGNFPGRFSGRQFSNSRSEMNVSTLELGDSALYLCASSLVGSVMAGYGYTFGSGTRLTVV.

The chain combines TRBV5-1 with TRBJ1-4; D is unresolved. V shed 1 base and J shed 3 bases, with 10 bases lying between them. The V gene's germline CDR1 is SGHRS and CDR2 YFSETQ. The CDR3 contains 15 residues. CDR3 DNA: TGCGCCAGCAGCTTGCGTCGATGGGCTAATGAAAAACTGTTTTTT. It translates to CASSLRRWANEKLFF.

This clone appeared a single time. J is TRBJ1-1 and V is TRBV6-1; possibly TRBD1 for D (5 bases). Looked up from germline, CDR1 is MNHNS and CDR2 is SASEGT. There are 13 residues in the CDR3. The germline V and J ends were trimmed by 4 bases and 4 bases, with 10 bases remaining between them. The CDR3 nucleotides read TGTGCCAGCAGTGCAGGGAGAGGCACTGAAGCTTTCTTT. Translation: CASSAGRGTEAFF.

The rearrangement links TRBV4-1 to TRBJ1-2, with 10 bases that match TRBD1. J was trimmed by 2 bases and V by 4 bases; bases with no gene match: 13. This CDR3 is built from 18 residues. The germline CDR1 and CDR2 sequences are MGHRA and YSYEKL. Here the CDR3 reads CASSLQLDRGRDNYGYTF. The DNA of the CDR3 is TGCGCCAGCAGCCTTCAGCTTGACAGGGGGCGCGACAACTATGGCTACACCTTC.

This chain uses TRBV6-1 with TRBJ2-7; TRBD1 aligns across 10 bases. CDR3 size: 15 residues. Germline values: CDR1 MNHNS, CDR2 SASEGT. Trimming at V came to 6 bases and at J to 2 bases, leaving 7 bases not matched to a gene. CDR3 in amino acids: CASRSAGTGAYEQYF. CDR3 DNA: TGTGCCAGCAGAAGTGCCGGGACAGGGGCCTACGAGCAGTACTTC.

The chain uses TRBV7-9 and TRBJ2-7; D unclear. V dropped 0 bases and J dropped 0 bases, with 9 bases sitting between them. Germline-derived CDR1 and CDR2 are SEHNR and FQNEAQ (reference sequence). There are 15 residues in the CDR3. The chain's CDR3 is CASSLALPSSYEQYF. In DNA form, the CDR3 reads TGTGCCAGCAGCTTAGCCCTTCCCAGCTCCTACGAGCAGTACTTC.

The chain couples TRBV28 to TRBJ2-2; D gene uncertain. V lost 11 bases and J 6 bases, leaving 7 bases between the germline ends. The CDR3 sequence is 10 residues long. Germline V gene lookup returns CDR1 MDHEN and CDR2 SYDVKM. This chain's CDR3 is CAFRPGELFF. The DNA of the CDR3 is TGTGCCTTCCGCCCCGGGGAGCTGTTTTTT.

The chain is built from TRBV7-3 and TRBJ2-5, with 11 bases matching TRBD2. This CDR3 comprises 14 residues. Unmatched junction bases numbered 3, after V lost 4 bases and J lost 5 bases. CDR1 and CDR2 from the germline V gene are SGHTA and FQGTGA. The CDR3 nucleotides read TGTGCCAGCAGCTCGCTAGCGGGGGGCGAGACCCAGTACTTC. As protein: CASSSLAGGETQYF. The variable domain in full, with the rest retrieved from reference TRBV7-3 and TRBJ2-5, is GAGVSQTPSNKVTEKGKYVELRCDPISGHTALYWYRQSLGQGPEFLIYFQGTGAADDSGLPNDRFFAVRPEGSVSTLKIQRTERGDSAVYLCASSSLAGGETQYFGPGTRLLVL.

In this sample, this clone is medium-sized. CDR3 nucleotide sequence: TGTGCCAGCAGCCCAACTGGGGGCAATCAGCCCCAGCATTTT. Amino acid sequence: CASSPTGGNQPQHF. The chain is built from TRBV16 and TRBJ1-5; no clear D gene. The germline CDR1 and CDR2 sequences are KGHSY and FQNENV. The CDR3 sequence is 14 residues long. Trimming pared 4 bases from V and 2 bases from J, leaving 9 bases between.

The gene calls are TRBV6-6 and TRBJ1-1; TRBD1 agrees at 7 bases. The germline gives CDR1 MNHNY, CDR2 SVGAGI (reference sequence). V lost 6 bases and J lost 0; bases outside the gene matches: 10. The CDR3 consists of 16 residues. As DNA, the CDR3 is TGTGCCAGCAGACTTAGGGACAGATTAATGAACACTGAAGCTTTCTTT. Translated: CASRLRDRLMNTEAFF.